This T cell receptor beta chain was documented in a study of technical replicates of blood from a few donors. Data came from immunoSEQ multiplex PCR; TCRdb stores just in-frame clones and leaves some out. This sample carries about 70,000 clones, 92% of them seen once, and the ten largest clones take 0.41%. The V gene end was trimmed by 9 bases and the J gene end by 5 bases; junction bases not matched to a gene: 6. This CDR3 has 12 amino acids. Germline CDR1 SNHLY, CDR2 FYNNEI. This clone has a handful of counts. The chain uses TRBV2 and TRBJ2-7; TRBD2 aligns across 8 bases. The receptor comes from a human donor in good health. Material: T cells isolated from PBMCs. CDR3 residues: CASAGGGNEQYF. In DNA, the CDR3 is TGTGCCAGTGCGGGGGGTGGGAACGAGCAGTACTTC.